Following are 17 T cell receptor beta chains from one sample sequenced in a study of blood T cell repertoires in COVID-19. TCRdb's copy holds only in-frame clones and misses some; the assay was immunoSEQ multiplex PCR. The table shows under 80,000 clones, with around 85% occurring only once. Sequenced sample: peripheral blood. The receptors come from a man between 45 and 60 years old with active COVID-19.

This rearrangement joins TRBV7-2 to TRBJ2-2; D perhaps matches TRBD1 (5 bases). Germline CDR1 and CDR2: SGHTA and FQGNSA. The V gene lost 5 bases and the J gene lost 6 bases, with 13 bases spanning the gap. CDR3 length equals 14 residues. The CDR3: CASSPTRQSGELFF. The CDR3 DNA sequence: TGTGCCAGCAGCCCCACGCGACAGTCCGGGGAGCTGTTTTTT.

As to this clone: At one end the junction does not follow the germline gene, possibly because of a read error. CDR3 coding DNA: TGTGCCAGCAGCGAAGAGGGGGGGTCGAACACCGGGGAGCTGTTTTTT. Its translation: CASSEEGGSNTGELFF. V gene TRBV2 combines with J gene TRBJ2-2; D might be TRBD2 (7 bases). The germline V gene has CDR1 SNHLY and CDR2 FYNNEI. This CDR3 has 16 amino acids.

This clone was seen a handful of times. The gene calls are TRBV4-3 and TRBJ2-1; TRBD1 aligns across 8 bases. V shed 0 bases and J 5 bases; nucleotides not matched to a gene: 9. The CDR3 has 17 amino acids. The germline V gene encodes CDR1 LGHNA and CDR2 YSLEER. The CDR3 bases are TGCGCCAGCAGCCAAGATGGAGTGGGACAGGCACACAATGAGCAGTTCTTC. As protein: CASSQDGVGQAHNEQFF.

The chain links TRBV7-3 to TRBJ1-1, with D uncertain. CDR3 length equals 14 residues. V was shortened by 3 bases and J by 3 bases, with 11 bases between the two germline ends. Germline CDR1 reads SGHTA; CDR2 reads FQGTGA. For the CDR3, the DNA is TGTGCCAGCAGCTTGGAGGGCTGGGACACTGAAGCTTTCTTT. This gives the protein CASSLEGWDTEAFF.

CDR3 region: CASSPEGLHGYTF. CDR3 nucleotide sequence: TGTGCCAGCAGCCCCGAGGGTCTGCATGGCTACACCTTC. The chain employs TRBV12-3 or TRBV12-4 and TRBJ1-2, with D uncertain. The CDR3 consists of 13 residues. The V end was cut by 6 bases, the J end by 6 bases, with 14 bases between.

This chain joins TRBV7-2 and TRBJ2-1, with TRBD1 as a possible D gene (5 bases). Germline CDR1 reads SGHTA; CDR2 reads FQGNSA. The CDR3 runs to 15 residues. Trimming left V 6 bases short and J 6 bases short, with 18 bases between. The CDR3 loop is CASRPQGSPGNEQFF. In nucleotides, the CDR3 is TGTGCCAGCAGACCTCAGGGTTCACCTGGCAATGAGCAGTTCTTC.

The V and J genes are TRBV5-4 and TRBJ2-3, with a weak D call TRBD2 (5 bases). Germline V gene lookup returns CDR1 SGHNT and CDR2 YYREEE (reference sequence). V lost 4 bases and J 5 bases, leaving 17 bases between the germline ends. The CDR3 is made up of 15 amino acids. DNA of the CDR3: TGTGCCAGCAGCAACCGGGATCTAGTAATAGATACGCAGTATTTT. It is translated as CASSNRDLVIDTQYF.

The V and J genes are TRBV5-1 and TRBJ1-5, with a weak D call TRBD1 (6 bases). The CDR3 length is 13 residues. In germline, CDR1 is SGHRS, CDR2 YFSETQ. V was pared by 4 bases and J by 7 bases, with 12 bases between. The CDR3 nucleotides read TGCGCCAGCAGCGAGGGACAAGGCCAGCCCCAGCATTTT. It encodes CASSEGQGQPQHF.

Of note for this clone: One end of the junction does not line up with germline, which may come from a read error. The V call is TRBV4-1, the J call TRBJ2-7, with TRBD1 as a possible D gene (5 bases). Per germline, CDR1 MGHRA and CDR2 YSYEKL. The CDR3 spans 15 residues. CDR3 DNA sequence: TGCGCCAGCAGCCAAGATCCACAGGTCTCCGACGAGCAGTACTTC. Protein product: CASSQDPQVSDEQYF.

This chain connects TRBV5-8 to TRBJ1-2, with D tentatively TRBD1 (6 bases). This CDR3 region has 14 residues. Germline V gene lookup returns CDR1 SGHTS and CDR2 YDEGEE. V lost 9 bases and J lost 6, with 21 bases in between. CDR3 nucleotide sequence: TGTGCCACTAACGAGGGGGGGCGAAGGAATGGCTACACCTTC. Residues: CATNEGGRRNGYTF.

The chain joins TRBV3-1 (or the pseudogene TRBV3-2) to TRBJ2-7; TRBD2 aligns across 7 bases. This CDR3 is built from 16 residues. Germline-derived CDR1 and CDR2 are LGHDT and YNNKEL (reference sequence). V shed 2 bases and J 6 bases; nucleotides not matched to a gene: 13. The CDR3 loop reads CASSQPTAGVIIEQYF. The CDR3 DNA reads TGTGCCAGCAGCCAACCCACCGCGGGGGTTATTATCGAGCAGTACTTC.

The gene calls are TRBV9 and TRBJ2-3, with 9 bases fitting TRBD1. The CDR3 is 14 amino acids. Trimming at V came to 3 bases and at J to 4 bases, leaving 3 bases not matched to a gene. CDR1 is SGDLS, CDR2 YYNGEE, per germline. CDR3 sequence: CASSAGQGPDTQYF. As DNA, the CDR3 is TGTGCCAGCAGCGCGGGACAGGGCCCAGATACGCAGTATTTT.

The chain is built from TRBV2 and TRBJ2-5; 15 nucleotides agree with TRBD2. Germline V lookup: CDR1 SNHLY, CDR2 FYNNEI. Trimming took 4 bases from V and 5 from J; bases not matched to a gene: 2. CDR3 length: 15 residues. CDR3 protein: CASSGTSGGAETQYF. The CDR3 DNA is TGTGCCAGCAGTGGGACTAGCGGGGGGGCGGAGACCCAGTACTTC.

The chain joins TRBV7-9 to TRBJ2-2, with 8 nucleotides matching TRBD1. CDR1 and CDR2 from the germline V gene are SEHNR and FQNEAQ (reference sequence). The CDR3 runs 16 residues. V was pared by 5 bases and J by 3 bases, with 8 bases of the junction left unmatched. The CDR3 is CASSIRTGYDTGELFF. CDR3 nucleotides: TGTGCCAGCAGCATCCGGACAGGGTACGACACCGGGGAGCTGTTTTTT.

This clone was counted between two and nine times. The chain combines TRBV28 with TRBJ1-2; TRBD1 is a possible D gene (6 bases). This CDR3 spans 13 amino acids. Germline CDR1 reads MDHEN; CDR2 reads SYDVKM. The V end was cut by 6 bases, the J end by 4 bases, with 12 bases between. CDR3 protein: CASRTGGLYGYTF. Here the CDR3 DNA reads TGTGCCAGCAGGACAGGAGGCCTCTATGGCTACACCTTC.

This chain joins TRBV7-2 and TRBJ2-1; a weak D match, TRBD2 (5 bases). Trimming left V 2 bases short and J 7 bases short, with 9 bases between. Germline V gene data show CDR1 as SGHTA and CDR2 as FQGNSA. The CDR3 has 13 residues. CDR3 residues: CASSLFGVNEQFF. The CDR3 region has the DNA TGTGCCAGCAGCTTATTCGGGGTGAATGAGCAGTTCTTC.

This clone was seen once. The chain is built from TRBV19 and TRBJ2-1, with 12 bases matching TRBD2. The CDR3 runs to 17 residues. Germline lookup yields CDR1 LNHDA and CDR2 SQIVND (reference sequence). V shed 3 bases, J shed 8 bases, and the junction held 11 bases outside the gene matches. The CDR3 region is CASSIRPSGRAFHEQFF. The CDR3 DNA reads as TGTGCCAGTAGTATTCGCCCTAGCGGGAGGGCCTTCCATGAGCAGTTCTTC.